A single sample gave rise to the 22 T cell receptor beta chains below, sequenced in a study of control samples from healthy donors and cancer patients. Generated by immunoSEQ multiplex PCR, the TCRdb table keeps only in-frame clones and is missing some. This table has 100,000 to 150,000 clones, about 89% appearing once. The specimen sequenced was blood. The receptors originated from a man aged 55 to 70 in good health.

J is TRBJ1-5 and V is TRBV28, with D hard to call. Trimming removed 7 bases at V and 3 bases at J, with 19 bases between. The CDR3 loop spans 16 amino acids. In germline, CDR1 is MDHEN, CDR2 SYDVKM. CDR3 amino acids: CASIDIGKGDNQPQHF. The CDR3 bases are TGTGCCAGCATCGACATCGGCAAAGGAGACAATCAGCCCCAGCATTTT.

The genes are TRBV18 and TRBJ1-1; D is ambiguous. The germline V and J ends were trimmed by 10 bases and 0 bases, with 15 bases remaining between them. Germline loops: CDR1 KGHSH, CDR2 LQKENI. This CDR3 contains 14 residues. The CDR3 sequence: CATTTESMNTEAFF. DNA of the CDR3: TGTGCCACCACAACAGAAAGCATGAACACTGAAGCTTTCTTT.

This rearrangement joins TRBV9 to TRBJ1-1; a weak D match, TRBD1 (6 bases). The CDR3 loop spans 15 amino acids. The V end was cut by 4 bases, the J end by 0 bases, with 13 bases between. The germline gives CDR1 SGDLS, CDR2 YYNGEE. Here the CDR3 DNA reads TGTGCCAGCAGCCTTAGGGGGTCCATGAACACTGAAGCTTTCTTT. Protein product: CASSLRGSMNTEAFF. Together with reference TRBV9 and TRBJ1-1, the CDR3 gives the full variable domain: DSGVTQTPKHLITATGQRVTLRCSPRSGDLSVYWYQQSLDQGLQFLIQYYNGEERAKGNILERFSAQQFPDLHSELNLSSLELGDSALYFCASSLRGSMNTEAFFGQGTRLTVV.

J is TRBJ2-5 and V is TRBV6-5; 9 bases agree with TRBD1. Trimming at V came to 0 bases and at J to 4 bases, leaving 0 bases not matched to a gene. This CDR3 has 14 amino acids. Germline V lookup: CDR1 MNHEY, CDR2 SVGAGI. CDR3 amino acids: CASSYSTGGETQYF. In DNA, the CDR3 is TGTGCCAGCAGTTACTCGACAGGGGGAGAGACCCAGTACTTC.

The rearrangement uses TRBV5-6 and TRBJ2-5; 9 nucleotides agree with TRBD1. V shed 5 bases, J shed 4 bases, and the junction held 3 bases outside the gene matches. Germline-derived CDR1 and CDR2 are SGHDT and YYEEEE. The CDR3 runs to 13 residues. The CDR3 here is CASSLDRGETQYF. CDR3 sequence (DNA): TGTGCCAGCAGTCTGGACAGGGGAGAGACCCAGTACTTC.

Written as DNA, the CDR3 is TGTGCCAGCAGCCCCCTACTAGCGTCCAATGAGCAGTTCTTC. Translation: CASSPLLASNEQFF. The rearrangement joins TRBV7-8 to TRBJ2-1; 7 bases line up with TRBD2. Germline CDR1 SGHVS, CDR2 FQNEAQ. The CDR3 extends over 14 amino acids. Losses at the gene ends were 5 bases for V and 6 bases for J; bases not matched to a gene: 7. The entire variable domain, with the rest obtained from reference TRBV7-8 and TRBJ2-1, is as follows: GAGVSQSPRYKVAKRGQDVALRCDPISGHVSLFWYQQALGQGPEFLTYFQNEAQLDKSGLPSDRFFAERPEGSVSTLKIQRTQQEDSAVYLCASSPLLASNEQFFGPGTRLTVL.

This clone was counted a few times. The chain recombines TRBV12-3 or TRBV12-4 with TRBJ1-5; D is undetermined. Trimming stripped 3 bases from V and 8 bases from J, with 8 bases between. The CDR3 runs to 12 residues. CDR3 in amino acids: CASSFPGEPQHF. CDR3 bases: TGTGCCAGCAGTTTTCCCGGGGAGCCCCAGCATTTT.

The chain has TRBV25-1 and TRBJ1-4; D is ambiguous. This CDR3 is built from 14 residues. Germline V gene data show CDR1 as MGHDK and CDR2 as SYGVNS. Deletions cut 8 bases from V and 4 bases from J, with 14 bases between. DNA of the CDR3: TGTGCCAGCTCAAGGACGAGCGGTAATGAAAAACTGTTTTTT. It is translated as CASSRTSGNEKLFF.

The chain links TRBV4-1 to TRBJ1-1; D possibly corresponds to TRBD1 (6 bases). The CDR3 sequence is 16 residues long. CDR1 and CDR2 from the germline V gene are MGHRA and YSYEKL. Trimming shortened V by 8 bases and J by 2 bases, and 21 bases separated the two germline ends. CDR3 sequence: CASQRGSGVQNTEAFF. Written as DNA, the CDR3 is TGCGCCAGCCAGCGCGGGTCAGGGGTCCAAAACACTGAAGCTTTCTTT.

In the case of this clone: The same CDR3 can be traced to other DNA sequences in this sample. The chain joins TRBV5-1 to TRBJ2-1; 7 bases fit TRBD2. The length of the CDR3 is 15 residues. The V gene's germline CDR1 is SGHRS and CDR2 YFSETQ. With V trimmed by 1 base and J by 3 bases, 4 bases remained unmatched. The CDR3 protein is CASSLLAGDYNEQFF. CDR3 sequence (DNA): TGCGCCAGCAGCTTGTTGGCGGGGGACTACAATGAGCAGTTCTTC. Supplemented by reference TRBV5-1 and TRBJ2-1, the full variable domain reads KAGVTQTPRYLIKTRGQQVTLSCSPISGHRSVSWYQQTPGQGLQFLFEYFSETQRNKGNFPGRFSGRQFSNSRSEMNVSTLELGDSALYLCASSLLAGDYNEQFFGPGTRLTVL.

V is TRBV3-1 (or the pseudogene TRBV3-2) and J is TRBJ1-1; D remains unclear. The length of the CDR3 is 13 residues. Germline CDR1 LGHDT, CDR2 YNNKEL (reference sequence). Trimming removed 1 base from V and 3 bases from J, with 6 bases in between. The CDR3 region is CASSQGTYTEAFF. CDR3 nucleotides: TGTGCCAGCAGCCAAGGTACCTACACTGAAGCTTTCTTT.

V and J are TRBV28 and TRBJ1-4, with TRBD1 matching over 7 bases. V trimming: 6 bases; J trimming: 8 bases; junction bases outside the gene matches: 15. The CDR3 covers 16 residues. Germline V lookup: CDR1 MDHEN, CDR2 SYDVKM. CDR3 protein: CASSPHSPTGREKLFF. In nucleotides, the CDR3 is TGTGCCAGCAGCCCTCATTCCCCGACAGGGAGAGAAAAACTGTTTTTT.

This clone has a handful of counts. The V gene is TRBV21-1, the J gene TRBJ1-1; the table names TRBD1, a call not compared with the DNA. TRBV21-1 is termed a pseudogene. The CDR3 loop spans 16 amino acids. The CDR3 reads CASSERSGQKNTEAFF. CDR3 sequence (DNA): TGTGCCAGCAGCGAAAGGTCGGGACAGAAGAACACTGAAGCTTTCTTT.

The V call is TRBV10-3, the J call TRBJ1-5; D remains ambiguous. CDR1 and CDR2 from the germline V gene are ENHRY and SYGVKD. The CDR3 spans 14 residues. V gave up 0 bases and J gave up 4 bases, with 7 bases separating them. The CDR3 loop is CAISESRSNQPQHF. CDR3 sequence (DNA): TGTGCCATCAGTGAGTCAAGGTCGAATCAGCCCCAGCATTTT.

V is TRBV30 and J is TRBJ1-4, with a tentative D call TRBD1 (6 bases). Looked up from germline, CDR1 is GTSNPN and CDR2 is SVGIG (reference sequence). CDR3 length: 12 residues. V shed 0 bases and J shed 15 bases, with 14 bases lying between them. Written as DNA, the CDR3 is TGTGCCTGGAGTGTACAAGGGACATCAATGTTTTTT. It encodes CAWSVQGTSMFF.

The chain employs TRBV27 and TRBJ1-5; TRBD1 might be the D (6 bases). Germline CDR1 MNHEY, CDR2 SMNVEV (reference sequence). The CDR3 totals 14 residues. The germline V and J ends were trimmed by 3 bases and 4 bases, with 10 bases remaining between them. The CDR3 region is CASSFTGWNQPQHF. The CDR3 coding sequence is TGTGCCAGCAGTTTTACAGGGTGGAATCAGCCCCAGCATTTT.

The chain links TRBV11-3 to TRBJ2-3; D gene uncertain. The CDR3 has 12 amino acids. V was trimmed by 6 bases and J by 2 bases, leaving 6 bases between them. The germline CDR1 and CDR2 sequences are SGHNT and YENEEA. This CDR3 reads CASSINTDTQYF. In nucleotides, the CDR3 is TGTGCCAGCAGTATTAACACAGATACGCAGTATTTT.

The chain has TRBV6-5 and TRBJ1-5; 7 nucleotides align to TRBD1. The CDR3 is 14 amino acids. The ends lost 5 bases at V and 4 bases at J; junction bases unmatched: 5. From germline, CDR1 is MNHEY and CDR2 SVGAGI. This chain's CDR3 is CASSTTGMNQPQHF. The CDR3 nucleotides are TGTGCCAGCAGTACGACAGGGATGAATCAGCCCCAGCATTTT.

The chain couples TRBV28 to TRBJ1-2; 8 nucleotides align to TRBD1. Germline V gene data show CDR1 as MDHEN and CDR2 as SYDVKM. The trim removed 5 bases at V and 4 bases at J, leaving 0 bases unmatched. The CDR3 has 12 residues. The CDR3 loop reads CASSTGGYGYTF. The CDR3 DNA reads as TGTGCCAGCAGTACAGGGGGCTATGGCTACACCTTC.

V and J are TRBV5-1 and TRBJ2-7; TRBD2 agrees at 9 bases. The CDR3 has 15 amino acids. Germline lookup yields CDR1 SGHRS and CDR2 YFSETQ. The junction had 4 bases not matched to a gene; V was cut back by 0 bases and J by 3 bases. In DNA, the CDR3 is TGCGCCAGCAGCTTGGCACTAGCGGGCAACTACGAGCAGTACTTC. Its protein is CASSLALAGNYEQYF.

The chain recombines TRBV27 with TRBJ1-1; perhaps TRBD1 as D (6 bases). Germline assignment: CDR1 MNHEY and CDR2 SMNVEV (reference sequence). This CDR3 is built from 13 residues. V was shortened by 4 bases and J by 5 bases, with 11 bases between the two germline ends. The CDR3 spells CASSSTGGTEAFF. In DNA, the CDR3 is TGTGCCAGCAGTTCGACAGGCGGAACTGAAGCTTTCTTT.

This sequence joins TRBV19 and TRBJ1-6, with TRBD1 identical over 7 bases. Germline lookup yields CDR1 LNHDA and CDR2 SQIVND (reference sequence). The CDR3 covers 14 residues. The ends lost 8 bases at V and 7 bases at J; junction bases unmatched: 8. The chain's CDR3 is CASGDRVRNSPLHF. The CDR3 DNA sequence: TGTGCCAGTGGAGACAGGGTCCGAAATTCACCCCTCCACTTT.